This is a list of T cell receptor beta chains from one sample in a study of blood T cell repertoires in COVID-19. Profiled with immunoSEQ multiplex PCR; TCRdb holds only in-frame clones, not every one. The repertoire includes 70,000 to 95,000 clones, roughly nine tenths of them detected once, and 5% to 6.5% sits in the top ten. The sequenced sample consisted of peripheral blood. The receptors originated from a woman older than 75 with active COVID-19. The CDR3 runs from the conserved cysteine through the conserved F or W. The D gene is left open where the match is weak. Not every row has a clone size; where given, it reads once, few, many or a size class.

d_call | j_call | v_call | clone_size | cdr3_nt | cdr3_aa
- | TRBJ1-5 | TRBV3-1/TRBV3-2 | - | TGTGCCAGCAGCCAGCAGGGTTTACAGCCCCAGCATTTT | CASSQQGLQPQHF
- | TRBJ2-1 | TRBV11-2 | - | TGTGCCAGCAGCCCGGACAGGGAGGGAAATGAGCAGTTCTTC | CASSPDREGNEQFF
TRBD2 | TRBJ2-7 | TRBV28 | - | TGTGCCAGCAGCCCCCCCGCGGGAGGTAGCGACGAGCAGTACTTC | CASSPPAGGSDEQYF
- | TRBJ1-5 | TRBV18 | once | TGTGCCAGCTCACCCGCGGCGGGGGCCCAGCCCCAGCATTTT | CASSPAAGAQPQHF
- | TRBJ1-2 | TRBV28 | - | TGTGCCAGCAGTTTAGGCCAAGGGGAAGGCTACACCTTC | CASSLGQGEGYTF
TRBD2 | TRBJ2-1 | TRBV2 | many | TGTGCCAGCACTGGACTAGCGGTCAATGAGCAGTTCTTC | CASTGLAVNEQFF
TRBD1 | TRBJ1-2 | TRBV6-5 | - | TGTGCCAGCAGTTCAACAGGGGAGGTCGGCTATGGCTACACCTTC | CASSSTGEVGYGYTF
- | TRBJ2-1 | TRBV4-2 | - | TGTGCCAGCAGCCCGGAAGCAGGGGTTTACAATGAGCAGTTCTTC | CASSPEAGVYNEQFF
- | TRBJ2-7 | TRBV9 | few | TGTGCCAGCAGCGTAGACCCGGTATCGGTATACGAGCAGTACTTC | CASSVDPVSVYEQYF
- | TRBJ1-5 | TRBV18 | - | TGTGCCAGCTCACCCGGGGGAAATCAGCCCCAGCATTTT | CASSPGGNQPQHF
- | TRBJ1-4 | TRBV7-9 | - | TGTGCCAGCAGCGCCCGGGGGGCCGGGGATGAAAAACTGTTTTTT | CASSARGAGDEKLFF
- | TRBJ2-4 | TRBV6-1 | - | TGTGCCAGCAGTGAATGGCAAAACATTCAGTACTTC | CASSEWQNIQYF
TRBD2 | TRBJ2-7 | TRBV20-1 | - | TGCAGTGCTAGTTCAGGGAGGCGGGGGGGCCACGAGCAGTACTTC | CSASSGRRGGHEQYF
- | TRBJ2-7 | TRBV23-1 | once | TGCGCCAGCAGTCACCGCGGACAGCGCTTTATTCTCTACGAGCAGTACTTC | CASSHRGQRFILYEQYF
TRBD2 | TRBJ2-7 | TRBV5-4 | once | TGTGCCAGCAGCACTGGACTAGCGAACACCTACGAGCAGTACTTC | CASSTGLANTYEQYF
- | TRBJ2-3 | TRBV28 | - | TGTGCCAGCAGTTCTCTAGCTTTGGCTAGCACAGATACGCAGTATTTT | CASSSLALASTDTQYF
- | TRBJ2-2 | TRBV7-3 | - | TGTGCCAGCAGGCTTTACACGAACACCGGGGAGCTGTTTTTT | CASRLYTNTGELFF
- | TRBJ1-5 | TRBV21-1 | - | TGTGCCAGCAGCATGGGGACAGGGGGCGCGAATCAGCCCCAGCATTTT | CASSMGTGGANQPQHF
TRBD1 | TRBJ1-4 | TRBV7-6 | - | TGTGCCAGCACACCGGGACAGGGGGCTACGAAACTGTTTTTT | CASTPGQGATKLFF
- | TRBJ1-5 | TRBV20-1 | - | TGCAGTGCTAGTTGGTCAGGCAAACAGCATTTT | CSASWSGKQHF
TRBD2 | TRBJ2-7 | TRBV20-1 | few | TGCAGTGCTAGTCCCGTGACTAGCGGGAGAGGCGAGCAGTACTTC | CSASPVTSGRGEQYF
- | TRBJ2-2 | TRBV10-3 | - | TGTGCCATCGGGCCGGCGGGGAGGAACACCGGGGAGCTGTTTTTT | CAIGPAGRNTGELFF
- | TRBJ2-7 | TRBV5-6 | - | TGTGCCAGCAGCCTGGGCCGGGGATTGACCTACGAGCAGTACTTC | CASSLGRGLTYEQYF
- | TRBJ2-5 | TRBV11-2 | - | TGTGCCAGCAGCTTAGCACACGAAGAGACCCAGTACTTC | CASSLAHEETQYF